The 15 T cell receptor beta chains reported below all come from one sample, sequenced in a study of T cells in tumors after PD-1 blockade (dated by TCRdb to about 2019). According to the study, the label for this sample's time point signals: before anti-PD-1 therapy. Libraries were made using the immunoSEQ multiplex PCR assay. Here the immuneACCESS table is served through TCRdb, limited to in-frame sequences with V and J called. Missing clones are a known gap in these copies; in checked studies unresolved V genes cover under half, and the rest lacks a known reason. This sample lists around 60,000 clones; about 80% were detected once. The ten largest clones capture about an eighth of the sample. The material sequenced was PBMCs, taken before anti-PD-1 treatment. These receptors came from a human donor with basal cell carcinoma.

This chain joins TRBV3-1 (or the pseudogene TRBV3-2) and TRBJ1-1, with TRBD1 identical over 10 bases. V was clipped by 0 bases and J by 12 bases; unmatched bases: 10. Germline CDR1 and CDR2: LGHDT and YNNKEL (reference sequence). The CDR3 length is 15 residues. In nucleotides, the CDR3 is TGTGCCAGCAGCCAAGAGACAGGGGGCTTCGAGGGTTCTTTCTTT. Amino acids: CASSQETGGFEGSFF.

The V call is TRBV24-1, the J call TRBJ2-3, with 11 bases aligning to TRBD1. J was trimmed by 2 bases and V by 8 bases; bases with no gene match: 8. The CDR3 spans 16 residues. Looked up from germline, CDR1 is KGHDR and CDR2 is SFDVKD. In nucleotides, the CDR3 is TGTGCCACCAAGGGAGGACAGGGGGCCTTCACAGATACGCAGTATTTT. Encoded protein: CATKGGQGAFTDTQYF.

CDR3: CASSQGGVAGGRQFF. DNA for the CDR3: TGTGCCAGCAGCCAAGGCGGTGTAGCGGGGGGGCGGCAGTTCTTC. V usage is TRBV3-1 (or the pseudogene TRBV3-2) and J usage is TRBJ2-1; 11 nucleotides align to TRBD2. The trim removed 1 base at V and 12 bases at J, leaving 8 bases unmatched. This CDR3 spans 15 amino acids. Germline loops: CDR1 LGHDT, CDR2 YNNKEL (reference sequence).

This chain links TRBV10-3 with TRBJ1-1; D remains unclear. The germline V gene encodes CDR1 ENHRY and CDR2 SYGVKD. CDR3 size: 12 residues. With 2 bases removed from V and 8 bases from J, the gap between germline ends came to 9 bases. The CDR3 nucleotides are TGTGCCATCAGTGAGGAAGAATGGGAAGCTTTCTTT. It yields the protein CAISEEEWEAFF.

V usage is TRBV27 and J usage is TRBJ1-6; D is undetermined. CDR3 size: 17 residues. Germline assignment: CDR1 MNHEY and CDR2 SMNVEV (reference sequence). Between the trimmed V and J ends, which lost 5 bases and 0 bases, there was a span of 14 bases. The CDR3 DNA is TGTGCCAGCAGTCTCAAGACTGGGAGCTCCTATAATTCACCCCTCCACTTT. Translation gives CASSLKTGSSYNSPLHF.

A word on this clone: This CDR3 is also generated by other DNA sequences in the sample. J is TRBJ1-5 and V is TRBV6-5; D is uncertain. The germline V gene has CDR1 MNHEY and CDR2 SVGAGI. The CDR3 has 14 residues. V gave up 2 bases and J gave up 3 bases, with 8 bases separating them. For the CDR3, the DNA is TGTGCCAGCAGTTACCGGCGGAACAATCAGCCCCAGCATTTT. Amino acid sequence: CASSYRRNNQPQHF.

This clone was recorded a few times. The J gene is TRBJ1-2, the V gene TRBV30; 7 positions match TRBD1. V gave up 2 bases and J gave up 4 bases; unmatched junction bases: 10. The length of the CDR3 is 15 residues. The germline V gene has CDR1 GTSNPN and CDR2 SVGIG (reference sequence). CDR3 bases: TGTGCCTGGAGTACCGAGGGGAGGGGGCTCTATGGCTACACCTTC. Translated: CAWSTEGRGLYGYTF.

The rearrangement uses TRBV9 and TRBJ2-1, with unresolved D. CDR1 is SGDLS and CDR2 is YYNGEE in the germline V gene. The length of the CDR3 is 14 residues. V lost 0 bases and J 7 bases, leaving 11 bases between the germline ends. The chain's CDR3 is CASSVGTPQNEQFF. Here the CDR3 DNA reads TGTGCCAGCAGCGTAGGAACCCCCCAAAATGAGCAGTTCTTC.

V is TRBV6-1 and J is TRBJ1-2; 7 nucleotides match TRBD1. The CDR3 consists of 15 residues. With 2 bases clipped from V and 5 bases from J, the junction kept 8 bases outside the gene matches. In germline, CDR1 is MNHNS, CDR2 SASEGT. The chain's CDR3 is CASSELVDRAYGYTF. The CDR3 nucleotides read TGTGCCAGCAGTGAACTCGTCGACAGGGCATATGGCTACACCTTC.

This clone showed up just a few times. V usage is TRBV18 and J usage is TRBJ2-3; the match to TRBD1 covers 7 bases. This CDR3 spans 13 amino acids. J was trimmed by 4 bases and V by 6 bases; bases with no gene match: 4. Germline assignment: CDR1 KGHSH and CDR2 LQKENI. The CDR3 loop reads CASSPGQADTQYF. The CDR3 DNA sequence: TGTGCCAGCTCTCCCGGACAGGCAGATACGCAGTATTTT.

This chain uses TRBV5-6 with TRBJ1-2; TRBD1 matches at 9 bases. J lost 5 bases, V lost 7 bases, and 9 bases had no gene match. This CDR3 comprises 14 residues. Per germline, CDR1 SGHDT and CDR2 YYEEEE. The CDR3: CASGPGQGSYGYTF. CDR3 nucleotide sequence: TGTGCCAGCGGTCCGGGACAGGGAAGTTATGGCTACACCTTC.

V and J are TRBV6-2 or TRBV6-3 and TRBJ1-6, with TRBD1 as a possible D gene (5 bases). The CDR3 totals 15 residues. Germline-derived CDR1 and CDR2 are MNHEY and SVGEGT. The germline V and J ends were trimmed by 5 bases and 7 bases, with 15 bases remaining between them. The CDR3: CASSRQGKWNSPLHF. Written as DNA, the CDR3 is TGTGCCAGCAGTCGTCAGGGAAAATGGAATTCACCCCTCCACTTT.

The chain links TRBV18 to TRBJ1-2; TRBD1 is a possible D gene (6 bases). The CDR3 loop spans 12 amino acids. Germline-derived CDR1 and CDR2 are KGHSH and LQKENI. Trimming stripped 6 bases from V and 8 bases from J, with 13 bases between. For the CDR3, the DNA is TGTGCCAGCTCTTTTCAGGGGACAGGCTACACCTTC. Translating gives CASSFQGTGYTF.

CDR3 bases: TGCGCCAGCACCTACTCCTTAGCGGGGGGGCGGGCAGATACGCAGTATTTT. This encodes CASTYSLAGGRADTQYF. The chain has TRBV4-1 and TRBJ2-3, with 11 bases fitting TRBD2. CDR1 and CDR2 (germline): MGHRA, YSYEKL. The CDR3 loop spans 17 amino acids. After removal of 7 bases from V and 4 bases from J, the junction contained 13 bases not matched to a gene.

Here the CDR3 DNA reads TGTGCCAGCTCACCCTCTCCGGGACTCCCCAGGGGTAACTATGGCTACACCTTC. This codes for CASSPSPGLPRGNYGYTF. The rearrangement uses TRBV18 and TRBJ1-2; tentatively, D is TRBD1 (6 bases). CDR1 and CDR2 from the germline V gene are KGHSH and LQKENI. The ends were cut back, 3 bases at V and 1 base at J, with 21 bases in the middle. This CDR3 contains 18 residues.